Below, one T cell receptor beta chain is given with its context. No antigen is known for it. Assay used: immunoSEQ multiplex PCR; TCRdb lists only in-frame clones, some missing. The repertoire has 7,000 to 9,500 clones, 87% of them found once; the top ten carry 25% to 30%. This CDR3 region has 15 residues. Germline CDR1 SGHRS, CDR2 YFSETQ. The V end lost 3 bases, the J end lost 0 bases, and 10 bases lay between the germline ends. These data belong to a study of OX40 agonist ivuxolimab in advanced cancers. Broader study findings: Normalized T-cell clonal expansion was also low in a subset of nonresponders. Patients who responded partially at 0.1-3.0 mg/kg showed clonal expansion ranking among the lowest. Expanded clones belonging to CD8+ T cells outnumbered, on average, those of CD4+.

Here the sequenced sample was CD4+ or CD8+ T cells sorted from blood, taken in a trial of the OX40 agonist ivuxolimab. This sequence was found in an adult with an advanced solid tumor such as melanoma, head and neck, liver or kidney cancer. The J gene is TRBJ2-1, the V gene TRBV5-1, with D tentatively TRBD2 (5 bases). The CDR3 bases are TGCGCCAGCAGCTGGAGCGGAGGCTCCTACAATGAGCAGTTCTTC. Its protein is CASSWSGGSYNEQFF.